Listed below are T cell receptor beta chains from one sample, sequenced in a study of shared clonotypes between healthy human individuals. TCRdb's table, derived via immunoSEQ multiplex PCR, lists solely in-frame clones and lacks some. The table has some 2.1 million clones, 93% seen once. Sequenced material: naive CD8+ T cells from PBMCs. The receptors shown here come from a man between 18 and 29 years old in good health. Some clones in this sample may be carry-over from other donors' samples. Each CDR3 is given with its conserved first and last residue. Each record gives: J gene, D gene, V gene, clone size, CDR3 DNA, CDR3 protein. The D gene is left open where the match is weak. A clone size is listed for some rows: how often the clone was seen (once, few, many), or a class if it is expanded.

J: TRBJ2-1
D: -
V: TRBV27
size: -
DNA: TGTGCCAGCAGTTTGGTACTCTCACAATACAATGAGCAGTTCTTC
CDR3: CASSLVLSQYNEQFF

J: TRBJ2-1
D: TRBD1
V: TRBV7-9
size: -
DNA: TGTGCCAGCAAGGACAGGGGACTCAATGAGCAGTTCTTC
CDR3: CASKDRGLNEQFF

J: TRBJ2-5
D: TRBD1
V: TRBV5-1
size: -
DNA: TGCGCCAGCAGCTTGGGGGACAGGGGGTCCCAAGAGACCCAGTACTTC
CDR3: CASSLGDRGSQETQYF

J: TRBJ2-7
D: TRBD1
V: TRBV28
size: -
DNA: TGTGCCAGCAGTGCAGACAGGGGGCGGTTGTACGAGCAGTACTTC
CDR3: CASSADRGRLYEQYF

J: TRBJ2-1
D: -
V: TRBV7-3
size: -
DNA: TGTGCCAGCAGCCATCCCAGGGTAGGGCCTTACAATGAGCAGTTCTTC
CDR3: CASSHPRVGPYNEQFF

J: TRBJ1-2
D: TRBD1
V: TRBV13
size: once
DNA: TGTGCCAGCAGCGGGTGGCAGGGACAGGTCTATGGCTACACCTTC
CDR3: CASSGWQGQVYGYTF

J: TRBJ1-5
D: -
V: TRBV28
size: -
DNA: TGTGCCAGCAGTTTAGGGGGACCATTTGACCACCCAGGCCCCCAGCATTTT
CDR3: CASSLGGPFDHPGPQHF

J: TRBJ2-7
D: TRBD1
V: TRBV27
size: once
DNA: TGTGCCAGCCGTGCCCGGACAGGGAAGGTCCACGAGCAGTACTTC
CDR3: CASRARTGKVHEQYF

J: TRBJ2-1
D: TRBD1
V: TRBV6-1
size: -
DNA: TGTGCCAGCAGGGACAGGGTGGATGAGCAGTTCTTC
CDR3: CASRDRVDEQFF

J: TRBJ2-1
D: -
V: TRBV4-3
size: -
DNA: TGCGCCAGCAGCCAATTTTGGCGGGAAGAGCAGTTCTTC
CDR3: CASSQFWREEQFF

J: TRBJ2-1
D: TRBD2
V: TRBV27
size: -
DNA: TGTGCCAGCAGTTTGGGAGGGACTAGCGGGAGATCCTACAATGAGCAGTTCTTC
CDR3: CASSLGGTSGRSYNEQFF

J: TRBJ2-3
D: TRBD2
V: TRBV5-1
size: -
DNA: TGCGCCAGCAGCTTGTGGCCGGGGGGGAGCACAGATACGCAGTATTTT
CDR3: CASSLWPGGSTDTQYF

J: TRBJ2-1
D: -
V: TRBV7-9
size: -
DNA: TGTGCCAGCAGCCCGCCCTTATCGGGTGAGCAGTTCTTC
CDR3: CASSPPLSGEQFF